The clone carrying this T cell receptor (beta chain) was observed many times. The germline CDR1 and CDR2 sequences are SSHAT and FNYEAQ (reference sequence). The CDR3 length is 15 residues. Trimming shortened V by 5 bases and J by 0 bases, and 12 bases separated the two germline ends. The data were taken from a study of early T cells in non-severe SARS-CoV-2 infection. About the study: Chains from this unsorted whole-blood bulk RNA could not be paired.

Individual cDNA molecules each received unique molecular identifiers attached to them. TCRdb analysed the 5' RACE reads with MiXCR anew, one entry per CDR3 protein. The data contain some 70,000 distinct CDR3 sequences, less than 9.5% of them singletons. Sequencing was done on a sample of whole blood. The clonotype originates from an adult who was a healthcare worker with PCR-confirmed SARS-CoV-2 infection or an uninfected control (not recorded which). The genes are TRBV7-7 and TRBJ2-3; D unclear. In nucleotides, the CDR3 is TGTGCCAGCAGCCCCCTAGACGGTAGCACAGATACGCAGTATTTT. Its translation: CASSPLDGSTDTQYF. Full variable domain (outside the CDR3, taken from reference TRBV7-7 and TRBJ2-3): GAGVSQSPRYKVTKRGQDVTLRCDPISSHATLYWYQQALGQGPEFLTYFNYEAQPDKSGLPSDRFSAERPEGSISTLTIQRTEQRDSAMYRCASSPLDGSTDTQYFGPGTRLTVL.